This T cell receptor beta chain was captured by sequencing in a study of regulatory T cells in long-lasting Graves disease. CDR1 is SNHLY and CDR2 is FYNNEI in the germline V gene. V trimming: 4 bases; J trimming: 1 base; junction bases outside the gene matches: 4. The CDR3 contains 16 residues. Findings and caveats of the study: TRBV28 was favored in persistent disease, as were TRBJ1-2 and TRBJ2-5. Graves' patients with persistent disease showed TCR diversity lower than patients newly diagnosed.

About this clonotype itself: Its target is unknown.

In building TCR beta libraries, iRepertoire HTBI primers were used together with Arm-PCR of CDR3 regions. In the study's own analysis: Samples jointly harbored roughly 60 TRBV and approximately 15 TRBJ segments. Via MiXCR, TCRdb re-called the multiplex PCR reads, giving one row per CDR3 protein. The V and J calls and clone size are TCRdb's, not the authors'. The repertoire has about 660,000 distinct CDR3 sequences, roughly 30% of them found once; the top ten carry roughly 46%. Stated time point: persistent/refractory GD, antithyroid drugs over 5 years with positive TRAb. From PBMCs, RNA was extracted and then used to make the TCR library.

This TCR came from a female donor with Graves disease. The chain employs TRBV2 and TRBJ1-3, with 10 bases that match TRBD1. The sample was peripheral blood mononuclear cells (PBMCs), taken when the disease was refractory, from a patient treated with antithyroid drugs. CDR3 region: CASSVRDRGSGNTIYF. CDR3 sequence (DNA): TGTGCCAGCAGTGTAAGGGACAGGGGTTCTGGAAACACCATATATTTT. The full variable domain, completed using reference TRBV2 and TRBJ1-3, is EPEVTQTPSHQVTQMGQEVILRCVPISNHLYFYWYRQILGQKVEFLVSFYNNEISEKSEIFDDQFSVERPDGSNFTLKIRSTKLEDSAMYFCASSVRDRGSGNTIYFGEGSWLTVV.